This is a list of T cell receptor beta chains from one sample in a study of immune cell composition in non-small cell lung cancer. Generated by immunoSEQ multiplex PCR, the TCRdb table keeps only in-frame clones and is missing some. Here the sample spans 3,000 to 3,500 clones, roughly four fifths being singletons. Material for sequencing was non-adjacent lung tissue. These receptors were collected from a human donor with non-small cell lung cancer. The conserved cysteine and the conserved F or W are not part of the CDR3 here. Part of the rows lack a size; the others show once, few, many or a class for expanded clones.

>TRBJ1-1|TRBV2|-
ASTLGGNTEAF
>TRBJ2-3|TRBV28|-
ASSFRLAGMTDTQY
>TRBJ2-1|TRBV11-3|few
ASSLGPTGGNEQF
>TRBJ2-3|TRBV9|-
ASSVEGQGLTQY
>TRBJ2-6|TRBV27|-
ASSPLPPGSGANVLT
>TRBJ2-3|TRBV25-1|-
ASSVSGRRTDTQY
>TRBJ1-1|TRBV29-1|-
SVRTGGGSLGAF
>TRBJ2-3|TRBV2|-
ASSGLPGTSTDTQY
>TRBJ1-4|TRBV25-1|-
ASSEWAGGEKLF
>TRBJ1-2|TRBV4-2|few
ASSREDYGYT
>TRBJ1-2|TRBV28|-
ASSLPGHPNYGYT
>TRBJ2-5|TRBV9|-
ASSVLGSEQETQY
>TRBJ2-3|TRBV5-4|once
ASSLEGGRNTDTQY
>TRBJ2-4|TRBV2|-
ASTKGHRLAKNIQY
>TRBJ1-1|TRBV5-1|-
ASSLGTGGRDFNTEAF
>TRBJ2-1|TRBV5-6|-
ASSLGDLGPNEQF
>TRBJ2-1|TRBV9|-
ASSVVGQAHEQF
>TRBJ2-2|TRBV25-1|-
ASRGGLAGNTGELF
>TRBJ2-3|TRBV9|-
ASSKIERLAAGTDTQY
>TRBJ1-1|TRBV7-2|-
ASSPEGDTEAF
>TRBJ1-2|TRBV4-1|-
ASSPQGNRLPYGYT
>TRBJ2-1|TRBV18|-
ASSPPSGSGEQF
>TRBJ1-2|TRBV28|-
ASTAPGQNYGYT
>TRBJ2-1|TRBV28|-
ASSPLFPEQF
>TRBJ2-1|TRBV28|-
ASTRYGLLLNNEQF
>TRBJ2-5|TRBV28|-
ASSLSSGGGLATQY
>TRBJ2-3|TRBV28|-
ASSLPSASTDTQY
>TRBJ2-7|TRBV6-6|-
ASKPGQDPYEQY
>TRBJ1-5|TRBV28|-
ASSVPEGNNQPQH
>TRBJ1-1|TRBV19|few
ASSIRDNQAF
>TRBJ2-5|TRBV4-3|-
ASSQGDREQETQY
>TRBJ1-2|TRBV4-2|-
ASSQESRGIGYGYT
>TRBJ1-1|TRBV7-3|-
ASSLTAGPGTEAF
>TRBJ2-6|TRBV7-2|-
ASSSSGGAGANVLT
>TRBJ1-1|TRBV9|-
ASQTGANTEAF
>TRBJ2-5|TRBV6-6|-
ASSYTGVQETQY
>TRBJ1-2|TRBV29-1|large
SVYHRNGYT
>TRBJ1-2|TRBV5-1|-
ASRGQDLGYT
>TRBJ2-1|TRBV28|-
ASTGWYEQF
>TRBJ2-3|TRBV9|-
ASSGQGMTDTQY
>TRBJ2-7|TRBV7-3|-
ASSRRLRDEQY
>TRBJ2-3|TRBV2|once
ASSEELAGVGVTDTQY
>TRBJ1-1|TRBV7-2|-
ASSLDRGYTEAF
>TRBJ2-1|TRBV9|-
ASSPRSGGDSYNEQF
>TRBJ2-6|TRBV9|-
ASSATGGISGANVLT
>TRBJ1-2|TRBV30|-
AGGAGFEGYT
>TRBJ2-6|TRBV27|few
ASSSRLSSGANVLT
>TRBJ2-3|TRBV27|-
ALKGAHTQY
>TRBJ2-3|TRBV7-2|-
ASSRLGSTDTQY
>TRBJ1-1|TRBV11-2|once
ASSPAGVQNTEAF
>TRBJ1-2|TRBV7-2|-
ASSLIGQGNYGYT
>TRBJ1-2|TRBV19|-
ASGQDGLNYGYT
>TRBJ1-2|TRBV2|few
ASRDRGLITYGYT
>TRBJ1-5|TRBV19|-
ASSIGTGRQPQH